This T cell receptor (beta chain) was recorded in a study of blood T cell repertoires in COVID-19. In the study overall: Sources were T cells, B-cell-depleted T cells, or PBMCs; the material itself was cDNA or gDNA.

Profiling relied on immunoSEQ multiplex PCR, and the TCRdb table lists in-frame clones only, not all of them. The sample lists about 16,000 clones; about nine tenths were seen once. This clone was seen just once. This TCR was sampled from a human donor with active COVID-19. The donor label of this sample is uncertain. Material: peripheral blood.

CDR3 bases: TGTGCCACCGCGGTTAATAGTTTGACTGAAGCTTTCTTT. Its protein is CATAVNSLTEAFF. The chain is built from TRBV7-3 and TRBJ1-1; D is ambiguous. Trimming shortened V by 10 bases and J by 5 bases, and 17 bases separated the two germline ends. The CDR3 length is 13 residues. In germline, CDR1 is SGHTA, CDR2 FQGTGA.